This T cell receptor beta chain was identified during a study of tissue T cells after allogeneic stem cell transplantation. Study at large: Every graft-versus-host disease patient had gastrointestinal disease and got several lines of graft-versus-host disease therapy.

The method was immunoSEQ multiplex PCR; TCRdb's version includes in-frame clones alone and lacks a portion of them. The sample shows 25,000 to 30,000 clones, approximately 85% of them seen only once. Study-wide findings and caveats: Anatomically similar tissues had similar TCR repertoires within each patient.

In germline, CDR1 is LNHDA, CDR2 SQIVND (reference sequence). This CDR3 comprises 16 residues. V lost 3 bases and J lost 0, with 15 bases in between. With regard to this clone: The antigen is not known.

The genes are TRBV19 and TRBJ2-7; no reliable D call. Sample: blood, taken before transplantation. This TCR came from a woman aged 18-49 years who later had graft-versus-host disease after an allogeneic stem cell transplant. CDR3 in amino acids: CASSMSGSSSSYEQYF. CDR3 DNA: TGTGCCAGTAGTATGAGTGGCTCCTCGAGCTCCTACGAGCAGTACTTC.